Listed below are T cell receptor beta chains from one sample, sequenced in a study of shared clonotypes between healthy human individuals. The protocol was immunoSEQ multiplex PCR, while the TCRdb copy is restricted to in-frame clones and leaves out a portion. This table has about 2.4 million clones, 93% appearing once. Sequenced input: naive CD4+ T cells from PBMCs. Receptors were obtained from a young man in good health. Some clones in this sample may be carry-over from other donors' samples. The CDR3 runs from the conserved cysteine through the conserved F or W. The D gene is left open where the match is weak. Not every row has a clone size; where given, it reads once, few, many or a size class.

V: TRBV2; J: TRBJ2-7; D: TRBD2; size: -; CDR3: CASNVLAEGPYEQYF; DNA: TGTGCCAGCAATGTCCTAGCGGAGGGGCCCTACGAGCAGTACTTC
V: TRBV5-5; J: TRBJ1-1; D: -; size: -; CDR3: CASSLVGRGEAFF; DNA: TGTGCCAGCAGCTTGGTTGGGCGGGGTGAAGCTTTCTTT
V: TRBV30; J: TRBJ2-2; D: TRBD1; size: -; CDR3: CALDRVSSGTGELFF; DNA: TGTGCCTTGGACAGGGTTTCTTCGGGCACCGGGGAGCTGTTTTTT
V: TRBV19; J: TRBJ1-1; D: -; size: -; CDR3: CASNLGAGTEAFF; DNA: TGTGCCAGTAACCTGGGGGCTGGCACTGAAGCTTTCTTT
V: TRBV28; J: TRBJ2-1; D: TRBD2; size: -; CDR3: CASLWASGTYNEQFF; DNA: TGTGCCAGCCTTTGGGCTAGCGGCACATACAATGAGCAGTTCTTC
V: TRBV19; J: TRBJ1-1; D: -; size: few; CDR3: CASSWDLEPITFF; DNA: TGTGCCAGTAGTTGGGACCTCGAGCCGATAACTTTCTTT
V: TRBV19; J: TRBJ2-7; D: TRBD2; size: -; CDR3: CASSTSGGSTYEQYF; DNA: TGTGCCAGTAGTACGTCGGGGGGGTCGACCTACGAGCAGTACTTC
V: TRBV15; J: TRBJ1-4; D: -; size: -; CDR3: CATSRGETATNEKLFF; DNA: TGTGCCACCAGCAGAGGGGAAACGGCAACTAATGAAAAACTGTTTTTT
V: TRBV25-1; J: TRBJ1-2; D: -; size: -; CDR3: CASSQRGADISGYTF; DNA: TGTGCCAGCAGTCAACGAGGGGCGGACATATCTGGCTACACCTTC
V: TRBV7-9; J: TRBJ2-3; D: -; size: -; CDR3: CASSLERLLNTQYF; DNA: TGTGCCAGCAGCTTAGAACGCCTATTAAATACGCAGTATTTT
V: TRBV6-1; J: TRBJ2-7; D: -; size: -; CDR3: CASSEAHVLSYEQYF; DNA: TGTGCCAGCAGTGAAGCGCATGTCCTTTCCTACGAGCAGTACTTC
V: TRBV27; J: TRBJ2-5; D: -; size: once; CDR3: CASSLIGFNLETQYF; DNA: TGTGCCAGCAGTTTAATAGGTTTCAATTTAGAGACCCAGTACTTC
V: TRBV7-3; J: TRBJ2-7; D: TRBD2; size: -; CDR3: CASSPLTSLIYEQYF; DNA: TGTGCCAGCAGCCCCCTGACTAGCTTAATATACGAGCAGTACTTC
V: TRBV7-8; J: TRBJ2-7; D: -; size: -; CDR3: CASSLGTPGDEQYF; DNA: TGTGCCAGCAGCTTAGGGACACCCGGGGACGAGCAGTACTTC
V: TRBV5-1; J: TRBJ2-7; D: TRBD1; size: once; CDR3: CASSPGQGAREQYF; DNA: TGCGCCAGCAGCCCCGGACAGGGGGCGCGGGAGCAGTACTTC
V: TRBV18; J: TRBJ1-1; D: -; size: few; CDR3: CASSGTLNTEAFF; DNA: TGTGCCAGCTCCGGGACTCTGAACACTGAAGCTTTCTTT
V: TRBV6-5; J: TRBJ1-4; D: -; size: once; CDR3: CASSYSRLTNEKLFF; DNA: TGTGCCAGCAGTTACTCCAGGCTAACTAATGAAAAACTGTTTTTT
V: TRBV1; J: TRBJ1-5; D: -; size: -; CDR3: CTSSRGVGYQPQHF; DNA: TGCACCAGCAGCCGCGGAGTAGGCTATCAGCCCCAGCATTTT
V: TRBV7-9; J: TRBJ1-6; D: -; size: -; CDR3: CASGGTGRSTSPLHF; DNA: TGTGCCAGCGGAGGGACGGGACGGTCAACGTCACCCCTCCACTTT
V: TRBV28; J: TRBJ2-7; D: TRBD1; size: -; CDR3: CASRGTGRYEQYF; DNA: TGTGCCAGCAGGGGGACAGGGCGCTACGAGCAGTACTTC
V: TRBV5-4; J: TRBJ2-5; D: TRBD2; size: once; CDR3: CASSRRIAGDETQYF; DNA: TGTGCCAGCAGCCGGAGGATAGCGGGAGATGAGACCCAGTACTTC
V: TRBV18; J: TRBJ2-1; D: -; size: -; CDR3: CASSRFKGGAYNEQFF; DNA: TGTGCCAGCTCACGCTTTAAGGGGGGGGCCTACAATGAGCAGTTCTTC
V: TRBV6-5; J: TRBJ1-2; D: -; size: -; CDR3: CASSPTVVLGYTF; DNA: TGTGCCAGCTCCCCGACAGTTGTACTCGGCTACACCTTC
V: TRBV20-1; J: TRBJ2-7; D: -; size: -; CDR3: CSANRGGEQYF; DNA: TGCAGTGCTAATCGAGGCGGCGAGCAGTACTTC